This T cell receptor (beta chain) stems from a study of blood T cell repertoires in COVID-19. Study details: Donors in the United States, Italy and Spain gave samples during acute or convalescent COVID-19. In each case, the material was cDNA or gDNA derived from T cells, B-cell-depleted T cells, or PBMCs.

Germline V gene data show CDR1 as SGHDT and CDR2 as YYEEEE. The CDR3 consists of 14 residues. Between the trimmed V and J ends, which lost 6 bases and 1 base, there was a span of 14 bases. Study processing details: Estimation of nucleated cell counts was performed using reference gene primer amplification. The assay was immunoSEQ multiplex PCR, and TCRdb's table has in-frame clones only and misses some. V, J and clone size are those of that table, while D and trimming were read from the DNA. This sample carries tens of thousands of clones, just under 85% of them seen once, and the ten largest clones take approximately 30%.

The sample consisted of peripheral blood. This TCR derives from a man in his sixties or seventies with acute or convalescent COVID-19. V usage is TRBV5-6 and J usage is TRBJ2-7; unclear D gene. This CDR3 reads CASTPRRGSYEQYF. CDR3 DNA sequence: TGTGCCAGCACCCCGAGGCGTGGTTCCTACGAGCAGTACTTC.